The clone carrying this T cell receptor (beta chain) was detected only once. Measured with immunoSEQ multiplex PCR; TCRdb has only the in-frame clones, and not every one. The table lists approximately 76,000 clones, approximately 90% of them singletons. Trimming took 8 bases from V and 2 from J, leaving 22 bases between them. The length of the CDR3 is 17 residues. Germline V CDR1 and CDR2: MDHEN, SYDVKM. This sample is part of a study of blood T cell repertoires in COVID-19. The TCR sequence derives from a young man with acute or convalescent COVID-19. This chain links TRBV28 with TRBJ2-1, with D maybe TRBD2 (5 bases). Sample: peripheral blood. CDR3 residues: CASQGSGGLATYNEQFF. CDR3 nucleotides: TGTGCCAGCCAAGGGTCAGGTGGACTCGCGACCTACAATGAGCAGTTCTTC. Combining the CDR3 with reference TRBV28 and TRBJ2-1 gives the whole variable domain DVKVTQSSRYLVKRTGEKVFLECVQDMDHENMFWYRQDPGLGLRLIYFSYDVKMKEKGDIPEGYSVSREKKERFSLILESASTNQTSMYLCASQGSGGLATYNEQFFGPGTRLTVL.